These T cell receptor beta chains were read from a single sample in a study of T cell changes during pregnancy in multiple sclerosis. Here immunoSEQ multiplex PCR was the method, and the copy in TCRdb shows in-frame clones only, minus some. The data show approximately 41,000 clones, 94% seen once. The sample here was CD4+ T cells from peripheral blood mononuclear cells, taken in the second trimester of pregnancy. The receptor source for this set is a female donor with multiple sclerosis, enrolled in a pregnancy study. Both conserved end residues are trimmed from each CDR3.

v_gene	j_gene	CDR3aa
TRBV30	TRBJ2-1	AWTPLGQPYNEQF
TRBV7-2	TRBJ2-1	ASSLVQEFFRAEQF
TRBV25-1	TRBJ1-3	ASSEFTGTGNTIY
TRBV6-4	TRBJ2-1	ASSKGLARINEQF
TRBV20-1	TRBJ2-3	SALLTDTQY
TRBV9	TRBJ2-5	ASSVGLVGETQY
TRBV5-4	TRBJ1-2	ASSPEGTLYGYT
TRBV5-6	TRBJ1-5	ASSSYREPLLRNQPQH
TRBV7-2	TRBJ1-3	ASSLGQGAFGNTIY
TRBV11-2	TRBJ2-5	ASSFLGARETQY
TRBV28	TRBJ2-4	ASSWDPGGQGKDIQY
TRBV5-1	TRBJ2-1	ASSLGTSGNEQF
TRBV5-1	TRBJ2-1	ASSLGAGNAYNEQF
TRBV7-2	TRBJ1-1	ASSTGLPGGEAF
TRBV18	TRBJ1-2	ASSPRDRISSNYGYT
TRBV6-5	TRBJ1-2	ASSSTYSYGYT
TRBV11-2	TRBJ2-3	ASSARQDADTQY
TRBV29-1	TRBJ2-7	SVEVGLADYEQY
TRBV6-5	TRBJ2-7	ASSYGGTSGYEQY
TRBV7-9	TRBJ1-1	ASSQSLLNTEAF
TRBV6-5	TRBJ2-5	ASRRTEQETQY
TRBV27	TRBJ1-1	ASSSQGVRGGEAF
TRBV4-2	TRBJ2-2	ASSQATGLTGELF
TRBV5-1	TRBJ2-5	ASSLPSGGPRETQY
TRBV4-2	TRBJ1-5	ASSQDQDSNQPQH
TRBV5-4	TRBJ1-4	ASSLGQNEKLF
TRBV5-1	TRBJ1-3	ASSPTGTGQLNRPD
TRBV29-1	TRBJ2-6	SVEGQGTGANVLT
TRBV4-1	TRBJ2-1	ASSREESGVSLQF
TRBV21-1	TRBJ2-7	ASSKVSDRTYEQY
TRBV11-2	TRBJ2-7	ASSYKGTSGRFYEQY
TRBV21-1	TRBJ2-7	ASSNHQGAISYEQY
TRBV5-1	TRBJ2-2	ASSSGTTNTGELF
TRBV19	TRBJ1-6	ASTRGQGRSPLH
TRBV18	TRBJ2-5	ASSPGRAGWQETQY
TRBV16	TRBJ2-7	ASSQSWGGKSYEQY
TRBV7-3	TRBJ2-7	ASSLSAGGYEQY
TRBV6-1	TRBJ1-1	ASSSRANTEAF
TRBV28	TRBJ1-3	ASGGNWNTIY
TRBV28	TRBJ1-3	ASSFQGIGNTIY
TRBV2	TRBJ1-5	ASSVNSNQPQH
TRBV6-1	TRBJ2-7	ASSENSGSPYEQY
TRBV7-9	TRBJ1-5	ASSLTENNQPQH
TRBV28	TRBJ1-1	ASSLEDTEAF
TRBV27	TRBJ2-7	ASSPTLAGGPSYEQY
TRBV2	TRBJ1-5	ASCRDRDQPQH
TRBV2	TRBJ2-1	ASLGAGGPYNEQF
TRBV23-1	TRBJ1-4	ASSSGKLF
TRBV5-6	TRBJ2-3	ASSLATSGGSTDTQY
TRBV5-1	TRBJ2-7	ASSFGAGGPQEQY
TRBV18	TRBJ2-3	ASSTTRGRVDTQY
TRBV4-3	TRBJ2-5	ASSQALRGGRLGGLQETQY
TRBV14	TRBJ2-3	ASSQGARSDTQY
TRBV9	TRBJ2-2	ASSVVEGANTGELF
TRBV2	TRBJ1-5	ASSIQVHSNQPQH
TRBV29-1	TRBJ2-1	SVVRGSSYNEQF
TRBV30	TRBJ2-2	AWRGASGRNTGELF